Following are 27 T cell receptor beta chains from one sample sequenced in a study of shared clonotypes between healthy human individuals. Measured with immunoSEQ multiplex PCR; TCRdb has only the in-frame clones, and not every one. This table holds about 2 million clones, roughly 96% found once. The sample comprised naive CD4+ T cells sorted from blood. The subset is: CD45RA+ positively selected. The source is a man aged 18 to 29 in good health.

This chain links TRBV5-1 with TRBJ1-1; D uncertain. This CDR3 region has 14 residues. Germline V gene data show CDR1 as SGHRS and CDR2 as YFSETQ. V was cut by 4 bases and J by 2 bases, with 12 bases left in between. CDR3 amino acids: CASSLGWLNTEAFF. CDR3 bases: TGCGCCAGCAGCCTCGGATGGTTAAACACTGAAGCTTTCTTT.

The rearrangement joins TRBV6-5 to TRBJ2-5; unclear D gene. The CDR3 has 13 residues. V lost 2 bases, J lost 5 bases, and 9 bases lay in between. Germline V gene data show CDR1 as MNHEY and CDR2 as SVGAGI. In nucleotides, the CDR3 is TGTGCCAGCAGTTACCCGACACGTGAGACCCAGTACTTC. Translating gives CASSYPTRETQYF.

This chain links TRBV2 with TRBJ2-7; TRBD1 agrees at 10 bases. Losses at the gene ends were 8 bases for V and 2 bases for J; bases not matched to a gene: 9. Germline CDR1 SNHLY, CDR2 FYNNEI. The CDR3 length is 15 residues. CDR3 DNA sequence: TGTGCCAGCCATTTACCGGGACAGGGGACCTACGAGCAGTACTTC. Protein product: CASHLPGQGTYEQYF. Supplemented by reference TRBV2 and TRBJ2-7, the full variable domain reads EPEVTQTPSHQVTQMGQEVILRCVPISNHLYFYWYRQILGQKVEFLVSFYNNEISEKSEIFDDQFSVERPDGSNFTLKIRSTKLEDSAMYFCASHLPGQGTYEQYFGPGTRLTVT.

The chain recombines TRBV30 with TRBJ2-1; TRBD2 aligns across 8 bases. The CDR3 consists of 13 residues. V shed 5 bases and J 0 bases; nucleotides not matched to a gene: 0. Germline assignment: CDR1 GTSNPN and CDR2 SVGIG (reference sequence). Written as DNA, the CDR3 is TGTGCCTGGGGACTAGCCTCCTACAATGAGCAGTTCTTC. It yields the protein CAWGLASYNEQFF. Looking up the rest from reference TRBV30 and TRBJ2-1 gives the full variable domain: SQTIHQWPATLVQPVGSPLSLECTVEGTSNPNLYWYRQAAGRGLQLLFYSVGIGQISSEVPQNLSASRPQDRQFILSSKKLLLSDSGFYLCAWGLASYNEQFFGPGTRLTVL.

The CDR3 reads CASRLSLPGGEKLFF. The CDR3 nucleotides are TGTGCCAGCAGACTCAGCCTCCCCGGGGGTGAAAAACTGTTTTTT. This chain links TRBV28 with TRBJ1-4; D possibly corresponds to TRBD1 (5 bases). Deletions cut 6 bases from V and 7 bases from J, with 18 bases between. The CDR3 is 15 amino acids. Germline CDR1 and CDR2: MDHEN and SYDVKM.

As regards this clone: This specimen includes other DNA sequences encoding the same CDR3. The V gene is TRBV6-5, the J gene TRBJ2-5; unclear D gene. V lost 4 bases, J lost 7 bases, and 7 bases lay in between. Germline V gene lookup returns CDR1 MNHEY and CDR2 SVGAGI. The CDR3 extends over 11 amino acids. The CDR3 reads CASSSPGTQYF. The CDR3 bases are TGTGCCAGCAGTTCCCCGGGGACCCAGTACTTC.

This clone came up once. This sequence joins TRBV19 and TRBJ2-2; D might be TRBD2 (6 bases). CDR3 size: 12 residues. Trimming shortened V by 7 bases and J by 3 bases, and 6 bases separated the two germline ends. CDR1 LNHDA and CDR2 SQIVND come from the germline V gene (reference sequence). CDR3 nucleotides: TGTGCCAGTAAGCGGGACACCGGGGAGCTGTTTTTT. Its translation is CASKRDTGELFF.

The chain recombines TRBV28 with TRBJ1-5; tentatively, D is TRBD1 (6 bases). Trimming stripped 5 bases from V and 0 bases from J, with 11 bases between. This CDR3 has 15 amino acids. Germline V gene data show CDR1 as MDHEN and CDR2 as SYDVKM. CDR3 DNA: TGTGCCAGCAGTCGACAGGATATTAGCAATCAGCCCCAGCATTTT. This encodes CASSRQDISNQPQHF.

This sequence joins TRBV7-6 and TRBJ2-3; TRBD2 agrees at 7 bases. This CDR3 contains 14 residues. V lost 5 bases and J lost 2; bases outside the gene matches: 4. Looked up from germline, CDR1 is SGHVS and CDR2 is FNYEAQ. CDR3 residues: CASSPGGFTDTQYF. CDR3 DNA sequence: TGTGCCAGCAGCCCGGGGGGATTCACAGATACGCAGTATTTT.

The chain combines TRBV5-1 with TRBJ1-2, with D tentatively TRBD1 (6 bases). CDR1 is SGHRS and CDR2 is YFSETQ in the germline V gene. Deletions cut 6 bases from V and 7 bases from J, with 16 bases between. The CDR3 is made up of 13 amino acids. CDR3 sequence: CASTRGDLGGYTF. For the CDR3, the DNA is TGCGCCAGCACGAGGGGGGATCTAGGTGGCTACACCTTC.

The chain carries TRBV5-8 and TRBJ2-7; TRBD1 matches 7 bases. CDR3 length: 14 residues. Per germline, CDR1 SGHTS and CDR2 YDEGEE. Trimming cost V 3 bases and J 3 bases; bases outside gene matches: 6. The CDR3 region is CASSSIGGNYEQYF. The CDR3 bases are TGTGCCAGCAGCTCGATAGGGGGCAACTACGAGCAGTACTTC.

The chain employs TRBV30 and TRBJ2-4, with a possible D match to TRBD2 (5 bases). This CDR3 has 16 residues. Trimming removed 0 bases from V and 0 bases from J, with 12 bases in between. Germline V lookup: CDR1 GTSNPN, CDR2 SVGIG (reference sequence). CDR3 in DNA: TGTGCCTGGAGTGTACAAGGACTCCTAGCCAAAAACATTCAGTACTTC. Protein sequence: CAWSVQGLLAKNIQYF.

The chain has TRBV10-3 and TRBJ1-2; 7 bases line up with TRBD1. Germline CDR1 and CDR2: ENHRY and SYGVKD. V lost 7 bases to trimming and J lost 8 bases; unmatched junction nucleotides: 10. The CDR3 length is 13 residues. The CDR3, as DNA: TGTGCCATCACCCCCACAGGGGTTGGCGGCTACACCTTC. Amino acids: CAITPTGVGGYTF.

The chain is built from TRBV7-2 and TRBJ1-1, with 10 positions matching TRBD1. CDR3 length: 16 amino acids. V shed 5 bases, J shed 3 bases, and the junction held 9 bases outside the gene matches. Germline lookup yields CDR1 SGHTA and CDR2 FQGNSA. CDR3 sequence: CASSPRQGAWDTEAFF. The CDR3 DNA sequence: TGTGCCAGCAGCCCACGACAGGGGGCGTGGGACACTGAAGCTTTCTTT.

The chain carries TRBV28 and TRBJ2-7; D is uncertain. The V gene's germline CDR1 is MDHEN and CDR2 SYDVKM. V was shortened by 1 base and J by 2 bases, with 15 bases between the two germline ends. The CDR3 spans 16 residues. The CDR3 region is CASSLYPLSVTYEQYF. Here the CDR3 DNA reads TGTGCCAGCAGTTTATATCCCCTCTCGGTTACCTACGAGCAGTACTTC.

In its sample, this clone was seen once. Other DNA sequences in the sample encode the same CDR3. The CDR3 loop is CASSLGTGGQETQYF. The CDR3 bases are TGCGCCAGCAGCCTTGGGACAGGGGGCCAAGAGACCCAGTACTTC. This chain joins TRBV5-1 and TRBJ2-5; 11 bases are a match to TRBD1. V lost 4 bases and J lost 1; bases outside the gene matches: 3. From germline, CDR1 is SGHRS and CDR2 YFSETQ. There are 15 residues in the CDR3.

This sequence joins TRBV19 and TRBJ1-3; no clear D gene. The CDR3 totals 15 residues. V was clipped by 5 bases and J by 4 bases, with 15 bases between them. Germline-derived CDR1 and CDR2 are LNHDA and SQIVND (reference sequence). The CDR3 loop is CASSALDVGGNTIYF. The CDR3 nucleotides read TGTGCCAGTAGTGCTTTGGACGTCGGAGGAAACACCATATATTTT.

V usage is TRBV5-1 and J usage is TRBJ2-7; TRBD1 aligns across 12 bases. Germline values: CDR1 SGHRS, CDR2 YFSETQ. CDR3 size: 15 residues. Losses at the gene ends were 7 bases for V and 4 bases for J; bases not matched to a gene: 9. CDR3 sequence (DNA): TGCGCCAGCTCATCTCCGGGACAGGGGGCTTACGAGCAGTACTTC. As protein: CASSSPGQGAYEQYF. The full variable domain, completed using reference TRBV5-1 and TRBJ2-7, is KAGVTQTPRYLIKTRGQQVTLSCSPISGHRSVSWYQQTPGQGLQFLFEYFSETQRNKGNFPGRFSGRQFSNSRSEMNVSTLELGDSALYLCASSSPGQGAYEQYFGPGTRLTVT.

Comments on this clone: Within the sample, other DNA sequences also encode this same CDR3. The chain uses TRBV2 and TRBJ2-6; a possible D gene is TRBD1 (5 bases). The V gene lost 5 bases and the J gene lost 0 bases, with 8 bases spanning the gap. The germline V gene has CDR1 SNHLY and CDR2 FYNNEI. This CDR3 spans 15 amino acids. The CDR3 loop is CASSKTVSGANVLTF. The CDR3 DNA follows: TGTGCCAGCAGTAAGACAGTCTCTGGGGCCAACGTCCTGACTTTC.

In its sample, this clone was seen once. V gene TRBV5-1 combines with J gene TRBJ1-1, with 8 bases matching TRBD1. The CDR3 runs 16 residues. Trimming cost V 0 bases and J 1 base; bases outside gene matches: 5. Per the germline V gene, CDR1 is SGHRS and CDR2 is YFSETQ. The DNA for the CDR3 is TGCGCCAGCAGCTTGGCGTTGACAGGGGCGAACACTGAAGCTTTCTTT. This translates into CASSLALTGANTEAFF.

The CDR3 DNA reads TGTGCCAGCAGCTTAGTGGGGGGGCACTCGAACACTGAAGCTTTCTTT. Translated: CASSLVGGHSNTEAFF. The rearrangement links TRBV7-2 to TRBJ1-1; TRBD1 is a possible D gene (6 bases). CDR1 is SGHTA, CDR2 FQGNSA, per germline. V was clipped by 1 base and J by 1 base, with 13 bases between them. This CDR3 is built from 16 residues.

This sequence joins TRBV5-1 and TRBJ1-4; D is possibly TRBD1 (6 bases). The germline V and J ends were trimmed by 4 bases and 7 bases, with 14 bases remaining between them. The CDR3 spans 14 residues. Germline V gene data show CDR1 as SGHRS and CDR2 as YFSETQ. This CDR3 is CASSTQGLPEKLFF. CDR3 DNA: TGCGCCAGCAGCACCCAGGGGCTACCTGAAAAACTGTTTTTT.

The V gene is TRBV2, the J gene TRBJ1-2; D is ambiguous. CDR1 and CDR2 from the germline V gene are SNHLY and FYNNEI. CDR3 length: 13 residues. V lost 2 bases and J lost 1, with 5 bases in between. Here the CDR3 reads CASSEPVNYGYTF. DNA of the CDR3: TGTGCCAGCAGTGAACCAGTTAACTATGGCTACACCTTC.

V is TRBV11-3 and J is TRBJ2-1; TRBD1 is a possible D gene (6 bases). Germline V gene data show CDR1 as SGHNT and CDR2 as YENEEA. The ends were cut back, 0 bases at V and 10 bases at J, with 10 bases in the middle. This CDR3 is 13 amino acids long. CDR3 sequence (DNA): TGTGCCAGCAGCTTAGATTGGGGGCGAGAGCAGTTCTTC. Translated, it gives CASSLDWGREQFF.

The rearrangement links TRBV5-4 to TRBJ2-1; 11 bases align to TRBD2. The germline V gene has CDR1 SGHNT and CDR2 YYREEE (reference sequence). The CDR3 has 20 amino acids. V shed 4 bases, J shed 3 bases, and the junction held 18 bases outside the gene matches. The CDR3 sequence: CASSPGRASGGSAIYNEQFF. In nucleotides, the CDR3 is TGTGCCAGCAGCCCGGGCAGGGCTAGCGGGGGGAGCGCCATCTACAATGAGCAGTTCTTC.

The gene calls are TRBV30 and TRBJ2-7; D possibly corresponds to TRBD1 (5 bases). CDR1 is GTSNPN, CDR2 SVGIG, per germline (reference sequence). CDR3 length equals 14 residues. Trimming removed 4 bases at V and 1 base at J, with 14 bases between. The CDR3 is CAWMGPQASYEQYF. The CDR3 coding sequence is TGTGCCTGGATGGGTCCACAGGCGTCCTACGAGCAGTACTTC.

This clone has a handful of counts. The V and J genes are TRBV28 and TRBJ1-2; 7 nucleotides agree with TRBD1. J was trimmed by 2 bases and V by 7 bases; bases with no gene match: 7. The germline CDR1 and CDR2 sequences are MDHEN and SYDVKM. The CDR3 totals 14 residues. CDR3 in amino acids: CASIQDRRNYGYTF. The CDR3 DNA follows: TGTGCCAGCATCCAGGACAGGAGGAACTATGGCTACACCTTC.